The sequence of this T cell receptor beta chain was determined in a study of blood T cell repertoires in COVID-19. Living in about two dozen US areas, the participants were between roughly 18 and 90 years of age. Participants were placed into cohorts based on the clinical history they reported. This clone has a handful of counts. Sequencing used immunoSEQ multiplex PCR; TCRdb keeps in-frame clones, though not all of them. The sample yields some 290,000 clones, roughly 90% seen once. With 3 bases clipped from V and 6 bases from J, the junction kept 4 bases outside the gene matches. This CDR3 is built from 13 residues. Per germline, CDR1 SGHVS and CDR2 FQNEAQ.

The V gene is TRBV7-8, the J gene TRBJ1-1; 7 bases align to TRBD1. This TCR was recovered from a woman aged 40-49 years with acute COVID-19. The sequencing sample was made of PBMCs or T cells enriched from blood (not recorded which). DNA of the CDR3: TGTGCCAGCAGCTTGACAGGGATCGCTGAAGCTTTCTTT. Translated: CASSLTGIAEAFF.